The 31 T cell receptor beta chains below all came from one sample that was sequenced in a study of PD-1 blockade in classical Hodgkin lymphoma. Measured with immunoSEQ multiplex PCR; TCRdb has only the in-frame clones, and not every one. Among about 47,000 clones, roughly 93% were seen once, and the ten largest hold around 5.1%. Time point of the sample: newly diagnosed, previously untreated cHL patient sample. Sequenced input: peripheral blood mononuclear cells (PBMCs). These receptor sequences come from a human donor with classical Hodgkin lymphoma.

V and J are TRBV27 and TRBJ2-7, with D maybe TRBD2 (6 bases). Trimming removed 3 bases from V and 6 bases from J, with 12 bases in between. CDR3 length: 13 residues. Germline CDR1 MNHEY, CDR2 SMNVEV (reference sequence). The CDR3 sequence: CASSFATSSEQYF. The CDR3, as DNA: TGTGCCAGCAGTTTTGCGACTAGTTCCGAGCAGTACTTC.

V gene TRBV9 combines with J gene TRBJ2-3; D is possibly TRBD1 (5 bases). The germline CDR1 and CDR2 sequences are SGDLS and YYNGEE. Trimming pared 2 bases from V and 5 bases from J, leaving 12 bases between. This CDR3 spans 14 amino acids. The CDR3, as DNA: TGTGCCAGCAGCGTCAGATCCCAGGGAGATACGCAGTATTTT. Protein product: CASSVRSQGDTQYF.

The chain couples TRBV2 to TRBJ2-1; TRBD2 matches at 11 bases. The CDR3 is 13 residues long. Germline V lookup: CDR1 SNHLY, CDR2 FYNNEI. The V gene end was trimmed by 7 bases and the J gene end by 7 bases; junction bases not matched to a gene: 3. The CDR3 bases are TGTGCCAGCAAGAGACTAGCGGGAAATGAGCAGTTCTTC. Its protein is CASKRLAGNEQFF. Based on the CDR3 plus reference TRBV2 and TRBJ2-1, the full variable domain is EPEVTQTPSHQVTQMGQEVILRCVPISNHLYFYWYRQILGQKVEFLVSFYNNEISEKSEIFDDQFSVERPDGSNFTLKIRSTKLEDSAMYFCASKRLAGNEQFFGPGTRLTVL.

V usage is TRBV27 and J usage is TRBJ2-1; D uncertain. Germline assignment: CDR1 MNHEY and CDR2 SMNVEV (reference sequence). CDR3 length: 15 amino acids. The ends were cut back, 4 bases at V and 0 bases at J, with 10 bases in the middle. The CDR3 spells CASSSGVSSYNEQFF. In nucleotides, the CDR3 is TGTGCCAGCAGTTCTGGGGTTAGCTCCTACAATGAGCAGTTCTTC.

The V and J genes are TRBV5-4 and TRBJ1-2; D not resolved. There are 14 residues in the CDR3. Trimming stripped 0 bases from V and 1 base from J, with 7 bases between. Looked up from germline, CDR1 is SGHNT and CDR2 is YYREEE (reference sequence). In DNA, the CDR3 is TGTGCCAGCAGCTTGGACAGTAGTAACTATGGCTACACCTTC. Amino acids: CASSLDSSNYGYTF. Drawing the rest from reference TRBV5-4 and TRBJ1-2, the complete variable domain is ETGVTQSPTHLIKTRGQQVTLRCSSQSGHNTVSWYQQALGQGPQFIFQYYREEENGRGNFPPRFSGLQFPNYSSELNVNALELDDSALYLCASSLDSSNYGYTFGSGTRLTVV.

The chain has TRBV19 and TRBJ1-5, with D perhaps matching TRBD1 (5 bases). The CDR3 totals 17 residues. V was cut by 1 base and J by 3 bases, with 16 bases left in between. CDR1 LNHDA and CDR2 SQIVND come from the germline V gene (reference sequence). The CDR3 DNA reads as TGTGCCAGTAGTATAGGACGACGCAGGGAGTCCAATCAGCCCCAGCATTTT. Residues: CASSIGRRRESNQPQHF.

The chain recombines TRBV11-3 with TRBJ2-1, with 7 bases that match TRBD1. This CDR3 is built from 15 residues. Germline V gene lookup returns CDR1 SGHNT and CDR2 YENEEA. J lost 4 bases, V lost 5 bases, and 8 bases had no gene match. The CDR3 bases are TGTGCCAGCAGCCCCCAACCGGGACAGTACAATGAGCAGTTCTTC. The encoded protein is CASSPQPGQYNEQFF.

The chain couples TRBV6-4 to TRBJ2-1, with 8 bases matching TRBD2. Germline V gene lookup returns CDR1 MRHNA and CDR2 SNTAGT. With V trimmed by 2 bases and J by 0 bases, 0 bases remained unmatched. The CDR3 covers 15 residues. DNA of the CDR3: TGTGCCAGCAGTGACCTAGCGGGCTCCTACAATGAGCAGTTCTTC. Amino acid sequence: CASSDLAGSYNEQFF.

This chain's CDR3 is CASSYDGGYEQYV. In nucleotides, the CDR3 is TGTGCCAGCAGTTACGACGGAGGCTACGAGCAGTACGTC. The chain has TRBV6-5 and TRBJ2-7; D is possibly TRBD2 (5 bases). The germline V and J ends were trimmed by 2 bases and 3 bases, with 8 bases remaining between them. Germline V CDR1 and CDR2: MNHEY, SVGAGI. CDR3 size: 13 residues.

The V and J genes are TRBV7-2 and TRBJ2-1; 7 bases match TRBD2. Germline CDR1 and CDR2: SGHTA and FQGNSA. The CDR3 contains 15 residues. J lost 1 base, V lost 5 bases, and 5 bases had no gene match. The CDR3, as DNA: TGTGCCAGCAGCCCTGGGAGGGTTTCCTACAATGAGCAGTTCTTC. It codes for CASSPGRVSYNEQFF.

The chain has TRBV28 and TRBJ2-1; 7 bases fit TRBD1. Germline values: CDR1 MDHEN, CDR2 SYDVKM. Unmatched junction bases numbered 11, after V lost 6 bases and J lost 0 bases. This CDR3 region has 17 residues. The CDR3 DNA reads as TGTGCCAGCAGCTTTCCGGGACAGCGAAACTCCTACAATGAGCAGTTCTTC. Protein: CASSFPGQRNSYNEQFF.

The chain recombines TRBV13 with TRBJ2-1; unclear D gene. This CDR3 region has 13 residues. Germline assignment: CDR1 PRHDT and CDR2 FYEKMQ (reference sequence). The V end lost 5 bases, the J end lost 7 bases, and 12 bases lay between the germline ends. The DNA for the CDR3 is TGTGCCAGCAGCCTCTCGGCAGGAAATGAGCAGTTCTTC. It yields the protein CASSLSAGNEQFF. The variable domain in full, with the rest retrieved from reference TRBV13 and TRBJ2-1, is AAGVIQSPRHLIKEKRETATLKCYPIPRHDTVYWYQQGPGQDPQFLISFYEKMQSDKGSIPDRFSAQQFSDYHSELNMSSLELGDSALYFCASSLSAGNEQFFGPGTRLTVL.

This sequence joins TRBV23-1 and TRBJ1-5; D gene uncertain. TRBV23-1 is assigned to the ORF class and has an uncertain function. This CDR3 is 17 amino acids long. V was shortened by 4 bases and J by 2 bases, with 18 bases between the two germline ends. The CDR3 nucleotides read TGCGCCAGCAGTCCAGACGGTAAAGACTGGGGCAATCAGCCCCAGCATTTT. Protein: CASSPDGKDWGNQPQHF.

The chain combines TRBV5-1 with TRBJ1-1, with D perhaps TRBD1 (6 bases). Germline CDR1 is SGHRS and CDR2 is YFSETQ. The length of the CDR3 is 13 residues. V was pared by 5 bases and J by 6 bases, with 14 bases between. CDR3 sequence (DNA): TGCGCCAGCAGAAGGTCCCAGGGGCCTGAAGCTTTCTTT. Translated: CASRRSQGPEAFF. The variable domain in full, completed from reference TRBV5-1 and TRBJ1-1, reads KAGVTQTPRYLIKTRGQQVTLSCSPISGHRSVSWYQQTPGQGLQFLFEYFSETQRNKGNFPGRFSGRQFSNSRSEMNVSTLELGDSALYLCASRRSQGPEAFFGQGTRLTVV.

CDR3 coding DNA: TGTGCCAGCAGTCGTATCTTTCTTCTAGCGCCCAAACGCGATGAGCAGTTCTTC. It is translated as CASSRIFLLAPKRDEQFF. The chain has TRBV27 and TRBJ2-1, with a possible D match to TRBD2 (6 bases). CDR3 length: 18 residues. V was pared by 5 bases and J by 8 bases, with 28 bases between. From germline, CDR1 is MNHEY and CDR2 SMNVEV (reference sequence).

V gene TRBV7-8 combines with J gene TRBJ1-4; no definite D call. Trimming took off 5 bases at V and 0 bases at J, with 10 bases between the two ends. The CDR3 runs 15 residues. Germline V gene sequence: CDR1 SGHVS, CDR2 FQNEAQ. CDR3 coding DNA: TGTGCCAGCAGCCGTCGAGGCCCAACTAATGAAAAACTGTTTTTT. It translates to CASSRRGPTNEKLFF.

The chain combines TRBV7-2 with TRBJ1-2; D call uncertain. Germline CDR1 is SGHTA and CDR2 is FQGNSA. V dropped 1 base and J dropped 3 bases, with 6 bases sitting between them. This CDR3 spans 13 amino acids. The chain's CDR3 is CASSLVGDYGYTF. As DNA, the CDR3 is TGTGCCAGCAGCTTAGTCGGGGACTATGGCTACACCTTC.

This sequence joins TRBV6-5 and TRBJ2-3, with 11 bases lining up with TRBD2. CDR3 size: 16 residues. V lost 4 bases, J lost 4 bases, and 7 bases stayed unmatched. Germline V gene sequence: CDR1 MNHEY, CDR2 SVGAGI. The CDR3 spells CASSSASGRPPDTQYF. CDR3 DNA: TGTGCCAGCAGTTCGGCTAGCGGGAGGCCCCCAGATACGCAGTATTTT.

The rearrangement uses TRBV6-1 and TRBJ2-3, with 11 bases lining up with TRBD2. The ends lost 4 bases at V and 3 bases at J; junction bases unmatched: 6. In germline, CDR1 is MNHNS, CDR2 SASEGT. The CDR3 length is 16 residues. The CDR3 nucleotides read TGTGCCAGCAGTGGATTAGCGGGAGGGGGGACAGATACGCAGTATTTT. Its translation: CASSGLAGGGTDTQYF.

This clone was seen more than once but under ten times. The J gene is TRBJ1-5, the V gene TRBV15, with D unresolved. CDR1 and CDR2 from the germline V gene are LNHNV and YYDKDF (reference sequence). Trimming left V 0 bases short and J 0 bases short, with 12 bases between. This CDR3 is built from 17 residues. CDR3 amino acids: CATSRDASSYSNQPQHF. The CDR3 DNA follows: TGTGCCACCAGCAGAGATGCAAGTTCCTATAGCAATCAGCCCCAGCATTTT.

V gene TRBV5-4 combines with J gene TRBJ2-7, with D unclear. Looked up from germline, CDR1 is SGHNT and CDR2 is YYREEE (reference sequence). The ends were cut back, 0 bases at V and 0 bases at J, with 7 bases in the middle. This CDR3 has 14 amino acids. This CDR3 reads CASSLGHSSYEQYV. The CDR3 DNA follows: TGTGCCAGCAGCTTGGGGCATAGCTCCTACGAGCAGTACGTC.

The chain employs TRBV9 and TRBJ2-2, with D perhaps TRBD1 (5 bases). This CDR3 is 14 amino acids long. With 6 bases removed from V and 6 bases from J, the gap between germline ends came to 15 bases. CDR1 and CDR2 (germline): SGDLS, YYNGEE. The CDR3 region is CASTPDRRAGELFF. CDR3 DNA: TGTGCCAGCACCCCCGACAGAAGGGCCGGGGAGCTGTTTTTT.

The V gene is TRBV4-2, the J gene TRBJ1-3; 8 nucleotides align to TRBD1. CDR3 length equals 17 residues. The V and J ends lost 4 bases and 4 bases, in that order; junction bases with no gene match: 12. Germline CDR1 reads LGHNA; CDR2 reads YNFKEQ. CDR3 region: CASSPFTQGVRGNTIYF. The CDR3 coding sequence is TGTGCCAGCAGCCCATTCACACAGGGGGTCAGGGGAAACACCATATATTTT.

V is TRBV12-5 and J is TRBJ1-2; D not certain. The CDR3 spans 14 residues. Deletions cut 1 base from V and 5 bases from J, with 11 bases between. Germline V gene lookup returns CDR1 LGHNT and CDR2 FRNRAP. Here the CDR3 reads CASGLEGMTYGYTF. The CDR3 DNA follows: TGTGCTAGTGGTTTGGAAGGCATGACGTATGGCTACACCTTC.

V and J are TRBV6-1 and TRBJ2-7, with D perhaps matching TRBD1 or TRBD2 (5 bases each). This CDR3 contains 15 residues. CDR1 and CDR2 from the germline V gene are MNHNS and SASEGT. V was cut by 6 bases and J by 6 bases, with 21 bases left in between. The CDR3 DNA follows: TGTGCCAGCAGCGACGGGGTGTCGGGACCATTCGAGCAGTACTTC. This encodes CASSDGVSGPFEQYF.

This clone showed up just once. The chain has TRBV29-1 and TRBJ2-5, with D maybe TRBD1 (5 bases). Germline V CDR1 and CDR2: SQVTM, ANQGSEA. The CDR3 has 14 residues. Trimming took 5 bases from V and 3 from J, leaving 16 bases between them. CDR3: CSVSGKPMKETQYF. The CDR3 region has the DNA TGCAGCGTTTCAGGGAAACCAATGAAAGAGACCCAGTACTTC.

The chain couples TRBV28 to TRBJ2-1; 7 bases fit TRBD1. The length of the CDR3 is 14 residues. V lost 3 bases, J lost 3 bases, and 2 bases stayed unmatched. Germline V CDR1 and CDR2: MDHEN, SYDVKM. The CDR3 bases are TGTGCCAGCAGTTTGGGACAGCTCTACAATGAGCAGTTCTTC. Translating it yields CASSLGQLYNEQFF.

Here the CDR3 reads CASSSDRGVGNQPQHF. CDR3 bases: TGTGCCAGCAGTTCCGACAGGGGGGTAGGGAATCAGCCCCAGCATTTT. This chain links TRBV6-6 with TRBJ1-5; 9 positions agree with TRBD1. The ends lost 4 bases at V and 4 bases at J; junction bases unmatched: 8. Germline CDR1 reads MNHNY; CDR2 reads SVGAGI (reference sequence). The CDR3 length is 16 residues.

This chain links TRBV5-5 with TRBJ1-1; D not resolved. CDR3 length equals 11 residues. Per the germline V gene, CDR1 is SGHKS and CDR2 is YYEKEE (reference sequence). V shed 4 bases and J shed 12 bases, with 13 bases lying between them. CDR3 nucleotides: TGTGCCAGCAGCCAGGATCCACGGACTTTCTTT. This translates into CASSQDPRTFF.

This chain joins TRBV4-1 and TRBJ1-5; D gene uncertain. CDR1 is MGHRA and CDR2 is YSYEKL in the germline V gene. The CDR3 runs to 15 residues. The V end was cut by 2 bases, the J end by 4 bases, with 12 bases between. CDR3 bases: TGCGCCAGCAGCCAAACCCCCAGCACAAATCAGCCCCAGCATTTT. This gives the protein CASSQTPSTNQPQHF.

The J gene is TRBJ2-2, the V gene TRBV11-3; 7 bases align to TRBD1. Trimming removed 4 bases from V and 0 bases from J; junction bases left unmatched: 5. Germline loops: CDR1 SGHNT, CDR2 YENEEA. The CDR3 covers 16 residues. The CDR3 reads CASSSTDRANTGELFF. The CDR3 coding sequence is TGTGCCAGCAGCTCTACAGACAGGGCGAACACCGGGGAGCTGTTTTTT.